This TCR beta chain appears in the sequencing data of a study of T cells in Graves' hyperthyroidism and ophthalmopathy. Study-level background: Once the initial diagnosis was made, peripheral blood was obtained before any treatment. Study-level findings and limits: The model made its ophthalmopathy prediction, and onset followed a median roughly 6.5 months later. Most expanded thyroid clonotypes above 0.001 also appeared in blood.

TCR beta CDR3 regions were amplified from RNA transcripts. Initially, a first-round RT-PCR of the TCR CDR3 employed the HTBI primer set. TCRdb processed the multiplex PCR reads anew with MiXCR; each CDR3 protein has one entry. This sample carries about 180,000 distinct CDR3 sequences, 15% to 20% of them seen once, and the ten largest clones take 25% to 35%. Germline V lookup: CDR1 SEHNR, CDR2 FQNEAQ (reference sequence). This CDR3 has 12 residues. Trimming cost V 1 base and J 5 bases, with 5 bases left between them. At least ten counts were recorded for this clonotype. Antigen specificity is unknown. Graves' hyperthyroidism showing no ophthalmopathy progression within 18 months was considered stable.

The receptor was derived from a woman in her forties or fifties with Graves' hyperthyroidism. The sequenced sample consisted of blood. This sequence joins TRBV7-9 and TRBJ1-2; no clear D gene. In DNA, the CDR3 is TGTGCCAGCAGCTTAGGCTCTTATGGCTACACCTTC. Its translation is CASSLGSYGYTF.